This T cell receptor (beta chain) was captured by sequencing in a study of Ad26.COV2.S vaccination and SARS-CoV-2 variants. Findings and caveats of the study: Following vaccination, spike-specific CD8+ and CD4+ T cell responses reportedly exhibited substantial breadth.

Only in-frame clones appear in the TCRdb table, and some are missing; sequencing was by immunoSEQ multiplex PCR. The sample lists a few hundred thousand clones, 83% occurring once. Per the germline V gene, CDR1 is SGHTA and CDR2 is FQGTGA. V lost 6 bases and J lost 5, with 14 bases in between. The CDR3 is 13 amino acids. With regard to this clone: Its antigen is as yet unknown.

Treatment meaning: over 15 received Ad26.COV2.S at low or high dose, single or two shots; several received placebo; per-sample allocation not given. At day 63 after the first vaccine or placebo injection, samples were drawn. Donation was by an adult aged 18-55 years who was in Boston. The V gene is TRBV7-3, the J gene TRBJ2-7; perhaps D is TRBD1 or TRBD2 (5 bases each). The receptor comes from a person aged 18-65 years who received the Ad26.COV2.S COVID-19 vaccine or a placebo. Sequencing used peripheral blood, obtained in a trial of Ad26.COV2.S vaccine versus placebo. CDR3 in amino acids: CASRPGPRHEQYF. DNA for the CDR3: TGTGCCAGCAGACCGGGGCCTCGCCACGAGCAGTACTTC.